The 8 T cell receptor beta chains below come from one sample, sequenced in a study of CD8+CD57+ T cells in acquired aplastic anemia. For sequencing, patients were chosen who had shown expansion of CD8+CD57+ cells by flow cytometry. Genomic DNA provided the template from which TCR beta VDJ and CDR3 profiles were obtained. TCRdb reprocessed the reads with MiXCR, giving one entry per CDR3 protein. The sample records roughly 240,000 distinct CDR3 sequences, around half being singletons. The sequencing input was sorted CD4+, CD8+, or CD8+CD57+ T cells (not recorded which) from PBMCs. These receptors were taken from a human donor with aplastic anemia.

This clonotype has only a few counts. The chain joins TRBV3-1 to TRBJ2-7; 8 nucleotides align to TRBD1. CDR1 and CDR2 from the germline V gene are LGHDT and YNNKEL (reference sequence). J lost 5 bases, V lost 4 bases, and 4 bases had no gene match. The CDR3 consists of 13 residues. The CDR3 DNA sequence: TGTGCCAGCAGCCCCCAGGGGGCCAACGAGCAGTACTTC. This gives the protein CASSPQGANEQYF.

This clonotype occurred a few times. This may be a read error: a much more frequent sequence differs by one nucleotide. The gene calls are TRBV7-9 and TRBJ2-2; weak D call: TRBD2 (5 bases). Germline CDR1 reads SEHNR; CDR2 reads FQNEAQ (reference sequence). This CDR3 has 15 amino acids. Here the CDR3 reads CASRSPAANTGELLF. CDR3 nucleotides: TGTGCCAGCAGGTCTCCCGCCGCGAACACCGGGGAGCTGCTTTTT.

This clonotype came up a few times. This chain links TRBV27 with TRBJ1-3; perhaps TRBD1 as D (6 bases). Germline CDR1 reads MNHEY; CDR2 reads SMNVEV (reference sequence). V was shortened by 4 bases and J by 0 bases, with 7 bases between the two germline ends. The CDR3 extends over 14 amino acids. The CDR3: CASSSDSSGNTIYF. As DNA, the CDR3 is TGTGCCAGCAGTTCGGACAGCTCTGGAAACACCATATATTTT.

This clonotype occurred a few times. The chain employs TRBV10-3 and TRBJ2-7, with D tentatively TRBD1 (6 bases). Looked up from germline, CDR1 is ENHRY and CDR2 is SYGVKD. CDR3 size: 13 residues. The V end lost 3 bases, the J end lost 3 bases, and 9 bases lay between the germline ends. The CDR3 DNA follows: TGTGCCATCAGTGATGGCAGGGGCTACGAGCAGTACTTC. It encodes CAISDGRGYEQYF.

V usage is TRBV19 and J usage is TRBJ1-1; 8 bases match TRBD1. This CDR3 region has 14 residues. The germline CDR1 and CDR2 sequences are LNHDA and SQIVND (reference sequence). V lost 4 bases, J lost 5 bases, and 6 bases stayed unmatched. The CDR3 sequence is CASSTTGVGTEAFF. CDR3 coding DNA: TGTGCCAGTAGTACGACAGGGGTAGGGACTGAAGCTTTCTTT.

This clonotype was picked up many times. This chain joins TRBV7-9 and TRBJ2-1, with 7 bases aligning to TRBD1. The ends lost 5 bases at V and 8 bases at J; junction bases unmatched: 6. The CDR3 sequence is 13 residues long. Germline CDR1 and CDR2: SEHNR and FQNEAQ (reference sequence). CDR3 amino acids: CASSKRGLDEQFF. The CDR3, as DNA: TGTGCCAGCAGCAAGAGGGGGCTCGATGAGCAGTTCTTC.

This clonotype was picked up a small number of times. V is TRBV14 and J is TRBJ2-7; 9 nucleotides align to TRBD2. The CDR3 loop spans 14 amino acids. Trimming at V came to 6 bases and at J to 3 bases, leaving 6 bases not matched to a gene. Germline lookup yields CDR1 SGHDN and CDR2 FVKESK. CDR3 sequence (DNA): TGTGCCAGCAGTCAGGGACTAGCCGACTACGAGCAGTACTTC. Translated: CASSQGLADYEQYF.

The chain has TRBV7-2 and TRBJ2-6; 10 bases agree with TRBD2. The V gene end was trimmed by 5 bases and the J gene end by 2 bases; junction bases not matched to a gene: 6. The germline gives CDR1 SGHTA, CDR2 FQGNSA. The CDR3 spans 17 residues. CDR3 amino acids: CASSEELAGTGANVLTF. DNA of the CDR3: TGTGCCAGCAGCGAAGAACTAGCGGGGACTGGGGCCAACGTCCTGACTTTC.